This T cell receptor (beta chain) was found in a study of a mutant IDH1 vaccine in newly diagnosed glioma. Points on this clone: Its antigen is not identified.

The V gene's germline CDR1 is SGHTA and CDR2 FQGNSA. The CDR3 length is 18 residues. V trimming: 4 bases; J trimming: 0 bases; junction bases outside the gene matches: 5. The time point is: week 11, during vaccination. Doses comprised 300 ug of mutant IDH1 20-mer peptide each, plus topical imiquimod. Produced via immunoSEQ multiplex PCR; TCRdb's table is partial and in-frame only. The sample lists about 62,000 clones, 75% to 90% occurring once. This TCR was sampled from a man in his forties or fifties with glioma. The input for sequencing was PBMCs, taken from a glioma patient whose treatment included an IDH1 peptide vaccine. The chain employs TRBV7-2 and TRBJ2-2; TRBD2 matches 13 bases. CDR3 loop: CASSSGLAGSANTGELFF. In DNA form, the CDR3 reads TGTGCCAGCAGCTCGGGACTAGCGGGATCCGCGAACACCGGGGAGCTGTTTTTT.